This is a list of T cell receptor beta chains from one sample in a study of T cells in Graves' hyperthyroidism and ophthalmopathy. TCRdb reprocessed the multiplex PCR reads with MiXCR, giving one entry per CDR3 protein. The repertoire consists of 500,000 to 750,000 distinct CDR3 sequences, with about a sixth occurring once and the leading ten covering approximately 7.4%. The sequenced material came from blood. Every receptor here comes from a woman aged 25 to 45 with Graves' hyperthyroidism. CDR3s leave out the opening cysteine and the closing phenylalanine or tryptophan. Size is stated for part of the rows, as once, few or many counts, or as a class when the clone is expanded.

j_call,cdr3_length,clone_size,v_call,cdr3_aa
TRBJ2-3,14,many,TRBV2,ASSYLATAFTDTQY
TRBJ2-7,12,many,TRBV5-1,ASSFGRGTYEQY
TRBJ2-1,15,many,TRBV5-6,ASSPTVLAGFYNEQF
TRBJ2-7,12,-,TRBV10-2,AAGGREFTYEQY
TRBJ2-7,15,few,TRBV3-1,ASSQPSQGPSPHEQY
TRBJ2-6,15,few,TRBV6-1,AIPYRPGMSGANVLT
TRBJ2-7,11,many,TRBV20-1,SARTTVGYEQY
TRBJ2-3,11,few,TRBV20-1,SAMGLVSDTQY
TRBJ1-1,14,-,TRBV12-5,ASGSGQGARGTEAF
TRBJ2-1,11,-,TRBV2,ASLLSGHNEQF
TRBJ1-1,12,many,TRBV5-6,ASSPGPSGTEAF
TRBJ2-7,10,few,TRBV6-2/TRBV6-3,ASSRRRYEQY
TRBJ1-1,15,many,TRBV6-1,ASSEAFLRMRNTEAF
TRBJ2-1,11,-,TRBV3-1,ASSQAVSGEQF
TRBJ1-5,10,many,TRBV10-3,ATSFGNQPQH
TRBJ2-2,13,many,TRBV20-1,SARGPVAKGPELF
TRBJ1-2,14,-,TRBV7-9,ASSLGVGRVLLGYT
TRBJ2-7,12,few,TRBV19,ASSIGTTGWEQY
TRBJ2-7,13,-,TRBV28,ASSQLNGLSHEQY
TRBJ1-2,10,many,TRBV27,ASKGGDYGYT
TRBJ2-1,11,few,TRBV27,ASSSTTGQGQF
TRBJ1-2,14,many,TRBV7-2,ASSLGVGQGFGGYT
TRBJ2-2,14,many,TRBV2,ASSQQGATNTGELF
TRBJ2-1,12,-,TRBV25-1,ASRLVGERDEQF
TRBJ2-7,11,many,TRBV7-3,ASSLQGGREQY
TRBJ2-2,11,few,TRBV27,ASSLTSPGELF
TRBJ2-3,12,many,TRBV2,ASSDNPSTDTQY
TRBJ2-1,13,many,TRBV7-3,ASSSTSGAHNEQF
TRBJ1-4,12,-,TRBV2,ASGTLSTNEKLF
TRBJ2-5,10,many,TRBV20-1,SAMGRMETQY
TRBJ1-2,12,-,TRBV6-1,ASLQPGTAHGYT
TRBJ2-6,11,-,TRBV10-3,ATKSSGANVLT
TRBJ2-2,13,few,TRBV30,AWETGTPGNGELF
TRBJ1-4,12,few,TRBV2,ASRAFFRGEKLF
TRBJ1-1,13,-,TRBV10-2,ASSEYGVMNTEAF
TRBJ2-5,8,-,TRBV6-1,ASWGEAQY
TRBJ2-1,18,many,TRBV28,ASSFLYASGRARSGNEQF
TRBJ2-7,12,many,TRBV2,ASSEGSGTYEQY
TRBJ2-5,14,-,TRBV2,ASSVWAGGPQETQY
TRBJ2-3,10,few,TRBV6-2/TRBV6-3,ASSYDTDTQY
TRBJ2-1,8,many,TRBV12-3/TRBV12-4,ASSWDEQF
TRBJ1-5,13,-,TRBV20-1,SARDPDGGFQPQH
TRBJ1-1,15,many,TRBV6-1,ASSFFNDMPQDTEAF
TRBJ2-7,11,-,TRBV12-3/TRBV12-4,ASSIRVASEQY
TRBJ2-1,10,-,TRBV5-6,ASSIMDNEQF
TRBJ2-7,15,many,TRBV7-6,ASSLARPSGSSYEQY
TRBJ2-2,17,-,TRBV27,ASSRHKTGTGGNTGELF
TRBJ2-3,14,-,TRBV11-2,ASSPMWGGSTDTQY
TRBJ2-6,18,-,TRBV7-9,ASNRDRGLSPSSGANVLT
TRBJ2-2,14,many,TRBV7-3,ASSPLPDGNTGELF
TRBJ2-7,13,few,TRBV27,ASKNGAGSYYEQY